What follows are 5 T cell receptor beta chains derived from one specimen sequenced in a study of control samples from healthy donors and cancer patients. Produced via immunoSEQ multiplex PCR; TCRdb's table is partial and in-frame only. The repertoire holds about 98,000 clones, with approximately 81% as singletons. The material sequenced was blood. The receptors here all came from a woman aged 30 to 39 in good health.

This clone was observed a handful of times. This chain joins TRBV19 and TRBJ1-1; D uncertain. Germline V gene lookup returns CDR1 LNHDA and CDR2 SQIVND (reference sequence). The CDR3 sequence is 13 residues long. V dropped 5 bases and J dropped 9 bases, with 16 bases sitting between them. The CDR3 coding sequence is TGTGCCAGTAGTCCTGACCCCGCAGGCAAAGCTTTCTTT. Residues: CASSPDPAGKAFF. Full variable domain (outside the CDR3, taken from reference TRBV19 and TRBJ1-1): DGGITQSPKYLFRKEGQNVTLSCEQNLNHDAMYWYRQDPGQGLRLIYYSQIVNDFQKGDIAEGYSVSREKKESFPLTVTSAQKNPTAFYLCASSPDPAGKAFFGQGTRLTVV.

The chain has TRBV7-8 and TRBJ1-1; 8 nucleotides match TRBD1. With V trimmed by 5 bases and J by 6 bases, 8 bases remained unmatched. Germline assignment: CDR1 SGHVS and CDR2 FQNEAQ. CDR3 size: 14 residues. The DNA for the CDR3 is TGTGCCAGCAGCCTCGGACCGACAGGGGCTGAAGCTTTCTTT. Encoded protein: CASSLGPTGAEAFF.

The DNA for the CDR3 is TGTGCCTGGAGGGCCCCGGGTCTCGGTCCGGCTGAAGCTTTCTTT. This encodes CAWRAPGLGPAEAFF. V gene TRBV30 combines with J gene TRBJ1-1; D unclear. Trimming stripped 3 bases from V and 6 bases from J, with 20 bases between. The CDR3 has 15 amino acids. The V gene's germline CDR1 is GTSNPN and CDR2 SVGIG (reference sequence). The variable domain in full, completed from reference TRBV30 and TRBJ1-1, reads SQTIHQWPATLVQPVGSPLSLECTVEGTSNPNLYWYRQAAGRGLQLLFYSVGIGQISSEVPQNLSASRPQDRQFILSSKKLLLSDSGFYLCAWRAPGLGPAEAFFGQGTRLTVV.

The CDR3 coding sequence is TGTGCCAGCAGTTACACCTACAGGCTCTCCTACGAGCAGTACTTC. Amino acid sequence: CASSYTYRLSYEQYF. This chain links TRBV6-2 or TRBV6-3 with TRBJ2-7; D is possibly TRBD1 (5 bases). V shed 2 bases and J shed 0 bases, with 11 bases lying between them. Germline CDR1 MNHEY, CDR2 SVGEGT. This CDR3 is built from 15 residues.

This clone was seen many times. The J gene is TRBJ2-2, the V gene TRBV11-2; D unclear. V gave up 0 bases and J gave up 2 bases, with 7 bases separating them. Germline V gene data show CDR1 as SGHAT and CDR2 as FQNNGV. This CDR3 has 15 residues. The CDR3 protein is CASSLDRTNTGELFF. The CDR3 DNA follows: TGTGCCAGCAGCTTAGATCGAACTAACACCGGGGAGCTGTTTTTT.